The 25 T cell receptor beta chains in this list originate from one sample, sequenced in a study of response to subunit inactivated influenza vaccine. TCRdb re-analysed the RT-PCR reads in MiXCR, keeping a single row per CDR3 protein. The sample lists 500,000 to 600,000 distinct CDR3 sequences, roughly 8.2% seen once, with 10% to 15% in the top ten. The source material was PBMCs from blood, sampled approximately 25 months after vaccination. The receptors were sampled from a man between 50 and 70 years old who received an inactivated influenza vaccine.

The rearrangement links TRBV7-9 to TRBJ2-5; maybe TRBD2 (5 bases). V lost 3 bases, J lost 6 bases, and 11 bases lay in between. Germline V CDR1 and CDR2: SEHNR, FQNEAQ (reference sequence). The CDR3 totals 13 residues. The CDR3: CASSLSDSQTQYF. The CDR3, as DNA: TGTGCCAGCAGCTTGTCGGACTCCCAGACCCAGTACTTC. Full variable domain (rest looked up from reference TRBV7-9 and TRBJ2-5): DTGVSQNPRHKITKRGQNVTFRCDPISEHNRLYWYRQTLGQGPEFLTYFQNEAQLEKSRLLSDRFSAERPKGSFSTLEIQRTEQGDSAMYLCASSLSDSQTQYFGPGTRLLVL.

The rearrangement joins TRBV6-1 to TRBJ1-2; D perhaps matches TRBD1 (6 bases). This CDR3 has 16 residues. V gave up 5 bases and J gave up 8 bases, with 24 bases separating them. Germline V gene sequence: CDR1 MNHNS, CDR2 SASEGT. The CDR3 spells CASSPAVGGRARGYTF. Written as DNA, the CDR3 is TGTGCCAGCAGTCCTGCAGTCGGGGGCAGAGCTCGAGGCTACACCTTC.

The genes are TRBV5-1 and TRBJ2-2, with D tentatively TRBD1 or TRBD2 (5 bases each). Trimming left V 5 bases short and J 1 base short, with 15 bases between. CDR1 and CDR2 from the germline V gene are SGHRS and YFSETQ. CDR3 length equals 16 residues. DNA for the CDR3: TGCGCCAGCAGGCCCCGGGACCTGGAGAACACCGGGGAGCTGTTTTTT. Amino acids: CASRPRDLENTGELFF.

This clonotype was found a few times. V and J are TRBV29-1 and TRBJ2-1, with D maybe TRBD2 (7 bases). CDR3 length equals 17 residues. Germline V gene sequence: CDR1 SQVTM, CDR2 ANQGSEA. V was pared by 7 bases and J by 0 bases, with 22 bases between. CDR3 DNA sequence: TGCAGCGCCGTGGGGGGGGCGTCCAGTAGCTCCTACAATGAGCAGTTCTTC. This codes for CSAVGGASSSSYNEQFF.

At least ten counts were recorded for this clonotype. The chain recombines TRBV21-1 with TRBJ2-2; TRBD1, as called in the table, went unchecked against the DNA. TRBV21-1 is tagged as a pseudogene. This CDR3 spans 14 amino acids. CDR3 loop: CASSRQDNTGELFF. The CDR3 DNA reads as TGTGCCAGCAGCCGACAGGATAACACCGGGGAGCTGTTTTTT.

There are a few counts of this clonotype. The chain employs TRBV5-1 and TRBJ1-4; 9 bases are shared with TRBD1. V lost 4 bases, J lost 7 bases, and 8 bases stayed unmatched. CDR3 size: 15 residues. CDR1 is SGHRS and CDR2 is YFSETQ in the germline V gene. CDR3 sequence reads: CASSKNRGRLEKLFF. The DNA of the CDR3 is TGCGCCAGCAGCAAAAACAGGGGGCGCCTTGAAAAACTGTTTTTT.

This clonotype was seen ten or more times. CDR3 region: CASSLGQGRGDTQYF. Here the CDR3 DNA reads TGCGCCAGCAGCTTGGGTCAGGGTAGGGGAGATACGCAGTATTTT. V usage is TRBV5-1 and J usage is TRBJ2-3; possibly TRBD1 for D (5 bases). CDR3 length: 15 amino acids. Germline lookup yields CDR1 SGHRS and CDR2 YFSETQ. The V gene lost 0 bases and the J gene lost 5 bases, with 13 bases spanning the gap.

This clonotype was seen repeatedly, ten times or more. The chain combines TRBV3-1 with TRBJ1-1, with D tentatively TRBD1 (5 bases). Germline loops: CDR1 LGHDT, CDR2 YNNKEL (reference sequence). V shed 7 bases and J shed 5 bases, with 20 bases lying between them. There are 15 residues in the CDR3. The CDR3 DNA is TGTGCCAGCACCCAGGGAAGTTTATTAGGGACTGAAGCTTTCTTT. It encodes CASTQGSLLGTEAFF.

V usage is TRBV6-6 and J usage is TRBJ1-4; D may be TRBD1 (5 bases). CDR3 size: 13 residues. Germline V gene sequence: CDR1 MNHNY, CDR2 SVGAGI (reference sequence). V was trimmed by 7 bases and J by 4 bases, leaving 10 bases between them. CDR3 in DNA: TGTGCCAGCATGACAGAGAATAATGAAAAACTGTTTTTT. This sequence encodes CASMTENNEKLFF.

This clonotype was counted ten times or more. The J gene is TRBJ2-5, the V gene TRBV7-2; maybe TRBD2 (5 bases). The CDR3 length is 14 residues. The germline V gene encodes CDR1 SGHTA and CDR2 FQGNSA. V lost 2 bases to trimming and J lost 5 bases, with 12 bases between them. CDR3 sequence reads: CASSLRGRGETQYF. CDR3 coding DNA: TGTGCCAGCAGCTTACGAGGAAGAGGGGAGACCCAGTACTTC.

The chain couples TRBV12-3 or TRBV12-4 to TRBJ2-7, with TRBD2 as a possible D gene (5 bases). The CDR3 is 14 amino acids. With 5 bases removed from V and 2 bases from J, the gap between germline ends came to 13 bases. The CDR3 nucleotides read TGTGCCAGCAGTCGAGGTATTAGCGCCTACGAGCAGTACTTC. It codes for CASSRGISAYEQYF.

CDR3 residues: CASSPGSAGRYEQYF. In DNA form, the CDR3 reads TGTGCCAGCAGCCCCGGGTCCGCCGGCCGGTACGAGCAGTACTTC. V is TRBV6-2 or TRBV6-3 and J is TRBJ2-7; no reliable D call. V was trimmed by 6 bases and J by 4 bases, leaving 19 bases between them. The CDR3 runs to 15 residues. The V gene's germline CDR1 is MNHEY and CDR2 SVGEGT.

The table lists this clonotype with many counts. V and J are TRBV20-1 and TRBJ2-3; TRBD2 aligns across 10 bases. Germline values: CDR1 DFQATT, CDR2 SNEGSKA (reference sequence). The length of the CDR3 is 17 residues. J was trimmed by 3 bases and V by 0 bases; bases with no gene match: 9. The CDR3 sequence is CSARDPLAGVTTDTQYF. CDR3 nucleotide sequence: TGCAGTGCTAGAGATCCTCTAGCGGGAGTGACTACAGATACGCAGTATTTT.

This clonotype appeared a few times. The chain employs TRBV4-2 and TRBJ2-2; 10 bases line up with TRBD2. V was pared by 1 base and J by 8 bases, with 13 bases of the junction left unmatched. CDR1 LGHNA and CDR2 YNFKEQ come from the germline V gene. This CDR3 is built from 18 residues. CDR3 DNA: TGTGCCAGCAGCCAAGTCTCGGGACTAGCGTCGAAAGTAGGGGAGCTGTTTTTT. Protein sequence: CASSQVSGLASKVGELFF.

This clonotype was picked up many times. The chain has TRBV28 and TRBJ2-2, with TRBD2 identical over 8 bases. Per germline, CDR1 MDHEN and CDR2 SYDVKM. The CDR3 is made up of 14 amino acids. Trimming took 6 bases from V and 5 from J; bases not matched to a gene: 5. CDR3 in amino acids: CASRRLARTGELFF. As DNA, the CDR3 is TGTGCCAGCAGGAGACTAGCGCGGACCGGGGAGCTGTTTTTT.

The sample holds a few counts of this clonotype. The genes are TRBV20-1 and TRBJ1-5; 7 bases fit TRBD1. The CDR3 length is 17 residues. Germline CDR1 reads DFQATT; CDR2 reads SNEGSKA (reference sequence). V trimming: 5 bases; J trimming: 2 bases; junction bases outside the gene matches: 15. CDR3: CSAPAVNRGGGNQPQHF. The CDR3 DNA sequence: TGCAGTGCTCCCGCAGTAAACAGGGGAGGAGGCAATCAGCCCCAGCATTTT.

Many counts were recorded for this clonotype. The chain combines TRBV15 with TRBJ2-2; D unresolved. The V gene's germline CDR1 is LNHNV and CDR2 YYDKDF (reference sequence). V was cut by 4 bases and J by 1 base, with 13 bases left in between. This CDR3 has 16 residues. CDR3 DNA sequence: TGTGCCACCAGCACAGAACCCCAGAAGAACACCGGGGAGCTGTTTTTT. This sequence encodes CATSTEPQKNTGELFF.

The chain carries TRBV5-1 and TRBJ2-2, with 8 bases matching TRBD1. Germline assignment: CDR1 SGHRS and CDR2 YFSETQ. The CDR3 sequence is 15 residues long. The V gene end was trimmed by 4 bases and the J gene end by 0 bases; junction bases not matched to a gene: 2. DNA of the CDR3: TGCGCCAGCAGCGTGGACAGGGCGAACACCGGGGAGCTGTTTTTT. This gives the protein CASSVDRANTGELFF.

CDR3 protein: CASSFRRGLSSTDTQYF. CDR3 nucleotide sequence: TGTGCCAGCAGCTTCCGGCGGGGGCTATCTAGCACAGATACGCAGTATTTT. The rearrangement links TRBV7-8 to TRBJ2-3, with D possibly matching TRBD2 (7 bases). Trimming took off 3 bases at V and 0 bases at J, with 16 bases between the two ends. Per the germline V gene, CDR1 is SGHVS and CDR2 is FQNEAQ. The CDR3 is made up of 17 amino acids.

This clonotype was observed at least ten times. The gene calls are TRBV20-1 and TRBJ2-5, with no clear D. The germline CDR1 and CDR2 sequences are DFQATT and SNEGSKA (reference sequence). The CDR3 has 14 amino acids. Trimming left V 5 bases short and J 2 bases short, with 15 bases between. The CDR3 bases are TGCAGTGCTGTCAACCCGGACCCTCAAGAGACCCAGTACTTC. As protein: CSAVNPDPQETQYF.

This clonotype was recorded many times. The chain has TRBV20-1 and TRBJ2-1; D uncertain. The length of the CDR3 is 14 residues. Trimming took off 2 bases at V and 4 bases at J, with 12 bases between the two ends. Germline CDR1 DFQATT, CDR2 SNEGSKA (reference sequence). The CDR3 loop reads CSARSILQYNEQFF. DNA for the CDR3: TGCAGTGCTAGATCTATCCTGCAATACAATGAGCAGTTCTTC.

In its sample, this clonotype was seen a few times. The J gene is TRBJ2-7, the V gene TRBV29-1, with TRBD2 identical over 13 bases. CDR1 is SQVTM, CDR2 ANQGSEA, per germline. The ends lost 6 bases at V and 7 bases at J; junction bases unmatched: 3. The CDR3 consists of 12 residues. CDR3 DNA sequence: TGCAGCGTCCAGGGACTAGCGGGAGAGCAGTACTTC. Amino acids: CSVQGLAGEQYF.

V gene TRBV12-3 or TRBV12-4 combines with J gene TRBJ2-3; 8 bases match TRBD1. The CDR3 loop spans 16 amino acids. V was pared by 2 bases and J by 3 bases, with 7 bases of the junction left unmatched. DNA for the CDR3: TGTGCCAGCAGTTTAAAGTTCAGGGGGCGGACAGATACGCAGTATTTT. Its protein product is CASSLKFRGRTDTQYF.

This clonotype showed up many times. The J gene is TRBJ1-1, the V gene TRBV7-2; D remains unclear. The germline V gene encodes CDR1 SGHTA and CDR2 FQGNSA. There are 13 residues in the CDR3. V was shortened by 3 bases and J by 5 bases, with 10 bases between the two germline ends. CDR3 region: CASSFKGETEAFF. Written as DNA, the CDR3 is TGTGCCAGCAGCTTCAAGGGAGAGACTGAAGCTTTCTTT. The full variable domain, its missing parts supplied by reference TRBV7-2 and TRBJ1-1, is GAGVSQSPSNKVTEKGKDVELRCDPISGHTALYWYRQSLGQGLEFLIYFQGNSAPDKSGLPSDRFSAERTGGSVSTLTIQRTQQEDSAVYLCASSFKGETEAFFGQGTRLTVV.

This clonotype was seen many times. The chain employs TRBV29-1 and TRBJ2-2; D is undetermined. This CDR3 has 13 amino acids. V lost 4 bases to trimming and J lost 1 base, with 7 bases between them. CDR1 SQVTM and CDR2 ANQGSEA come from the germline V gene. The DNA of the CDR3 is TGCAGCGTTGGTCAGAGGAACACCGGGGAGCTGTTTTTT. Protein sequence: CSVGQRNTGELFF.